The present entry profiles one TCR beta chain with its context. This sample stems from a study of blood T cell repertoires in COVID-19. TCRdb keeps only in-frame clones here, not all; method: immunoSEQ multiplex PCR. The sample has approximately 150,000 clones, around nine tenths seen once. The receptor's source is a woman aged 50 to 65 with active or convalescent COVID-19. The sample comprised peripheral blood.

This chain's CDR3 is CASSYQSTDTQYF. CDR3 sequence (DNA): TGTGCCAGCAGTTACCAAAGCACAGATACGCAGTATTTT. This chain connects TRBV6-6 to TRBJ2-3; D is undetermined. The V and J ends lost 2 bases and 0 bases respectively, with 3 bases between them. Germline assignment: CDR1 MNHNY and CDR2 SVGAGI (reference sequence). This CDR3 spans 13 amino acids.